This T cell receptor beta chain was identified in a study of tumour-infiltrating T cells in Burkitt lymphoma. Study summary: Overall and progression-free survival were predicted by productive clonality.

Method: immunoSEQ multiplex PCR; TCRdb's copy keeps in-frame clones and lacks some. This table has about 900 clones, about 90% appearing once. V gave up 7 bases and J gave up 3 bases, with 13 bases separating them. The CDR3 runs 14 residues. CDR1 is LNHDA and CDR2 is SQIVND in the germline V gene (reference sequence). The chain has TRBV19 and TRBJ1-5, with TRBD1 as a possible D gene (6 bases). The specimen was tumor tissue. This sequence was found in a human donor with diffuse large B-cell lymphoma. CDR3 DNA: TGTGCCAGTACTGCTGGACAGACCAATCAGCCCCAGCATTTT. As protein: CASTAGQTNQPQHF.